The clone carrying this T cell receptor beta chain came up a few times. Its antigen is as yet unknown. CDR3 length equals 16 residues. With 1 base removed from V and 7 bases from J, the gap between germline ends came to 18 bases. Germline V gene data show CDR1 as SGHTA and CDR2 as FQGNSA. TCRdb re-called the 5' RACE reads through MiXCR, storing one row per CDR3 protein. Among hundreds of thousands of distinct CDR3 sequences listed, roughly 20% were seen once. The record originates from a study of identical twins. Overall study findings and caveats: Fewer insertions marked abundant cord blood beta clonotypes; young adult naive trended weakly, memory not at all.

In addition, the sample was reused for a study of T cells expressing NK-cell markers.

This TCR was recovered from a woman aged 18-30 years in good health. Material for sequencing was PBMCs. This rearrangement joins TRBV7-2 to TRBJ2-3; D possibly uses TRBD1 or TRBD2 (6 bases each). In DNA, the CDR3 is TGTGCCAGCAGCTTAGTTGGGGGGCCCTGGGGAAATACGCAGTATTTT. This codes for CASSLVGGPWGNTQYF. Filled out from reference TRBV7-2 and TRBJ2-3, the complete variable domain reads GAGVSQSPSNKVTEKGKDVELRCDPISGHTALYWYRQSLGQGLEFLIYFQGNSAPDKSGLPSDRFSAERTGGSVSTLTIQRTQQEDSAVYLCASSLVGGPWGNTQYFGPGTRLTVL.